This passage covers 8 T cell receptor beta chains from one sample sequenced in a study of blood T cell repertoires in COVID-19. Sequencing used immunoSEQ multiplex PCR; TCRdb keeps in-frame clones, though not all of them. This table has 95,000 to 100,000 clones, more than 70% appearing once. Sequences were obtained from peripheral blood. The receptors stem from a woman aged 25 to 39 with acute or convalescent COVID-19.

The chain combines TRBV7-9 with TRBJ1-1, with a tentative D call TRBD1 (6 bases). The V gene lost 10 bases and the J gene lost 5 bases, with 14 bases spanning the gap. Germline V lookup: CDR1 SEHNR, CDR2 FQNEAQ (reference sequence). The CDR3 totals 12 residues. In DNA form, the CDR3 reads TGTGCCACGATCAAGGGGGGGACTGAAGCTTTCTTT. Amino acids: CATIKGGTEAFF.

V is TRBV15 and J is TRBJ2-5; 8 bases are shared with TRBD1. Trimming cost V 3 bases and J 5 bases; bases outside gene matches: 2. Germline CDR1 LNHNV, CDR2 YYDKDF (reference sequence). CDR3 length equals 13 residues. CDR3 amino acids: CATSRDRVETQYF. CDR3 nucleotides: TGTGCCACCAGCAGGGACAGGGTGGAGACCCAGTACTTC.

The rearrangement links TRBV5-6 to TRBJ1-6; no reliable D call. Germline lookup yields CDR1 SGHDT and CDR2 YYEEEE. The CDR3 totals 15 residues. With 0 bases removed from V and 0 bases from J, the gap between germline ends came to 4 bases. The chain's CDR3 is CASSLASSYNSPLHF. The CDR3 DNA is TGTGCCAGCAGCTTGGCCAGCTCCTATAATTCACCCCTCCACTTT.

The rearrangement joins TRBV18 to TRBJ2-1, with a possible D match to TRBD2 (7 bases). The CDR3 contains 15 residues. The germline CDR1 and CDR2 sequences are KGHSH and LQKENI. The V end was cut by 5 bases, the J end by 7 bases, with 18 bases between. The CDR3 loop reads CASSLTGGGVNEQFF. The CDR3, as DNA: TGTGCCAGCTCATTAACAGGAGGGGGGGTGAATGAGCAGTTCTTC.

The J gene is TRBJ2-7, the V gene TRBV12-3 or TRBV12-4; 8 positions agree with TRBD2. The CDR3 sequence is 13 residues long. V gave up 6 bases and J gave up 3 bases; unmatched junction bases: 4. The chain's CDR3 is CASRTGTSYEQYF. The CDR3 coding sequence is TGTGCCAGCAGAACCGGGACTAGCTACGAGCAGTACTTC.

This chain connects TRBV5-1 to TRBJ1-4, with D possibly TRBD1 on 6 matching bases. This CDR3 is built from 15 residues. V shed 6 bases and J shed 7 bases, with 19 bases lying between them. Germline CDR1 reads SGHRS; CDR2 reads YFSETQ. This CDR3 reads CASNPSGQGSEKLFF. CDR3 sequence (DNA): TGCGCCAGCAACCCCTCCGGGCAGGGGAGTGAAAAACTGTTTTTT.

Here the CDR3 reads CSASGRVGEDTQYF. CDR3 in DNA: TGCAGTGCTAGTGGGCGGGTTGGCGAGGATACGCAGTATTTT. The V gene is TRBV20-1, the J gene TRBJ2-3, with a weak D call TRBD2 (5 bases). The germline V gene has CDR1 DFQATT and CDR2 SNEGSKA (reference sequence). This CDR3 has 14 residues. V gave up 3 bases and J gave up 6 bases, with 16 bases separating them.

V is TRBV27 and J is TRBJ1-2; D call uncertain. The CDR3 runs to 14 residues. Germline CDR1 is MNHEY and CDR2 is SMNVEV (reference sequence). V lost 5 bases to trimming and J lost 6 bases, with 16 bases between them. CDR3 amino acids: CASSPTVANDGYTF. The DNA for the CDR3 is TGTGCCAGCAGTCCTACAGTTGCGAATGATGGCTACACCTTC.